This TCR beta chain was recorded in a study of tumor-infiltrating lymphocytes in primary liver carcinoma (dated by TCRdb to between 2016 and 2019). With regard to the full study: Of the five patients (three men and two women, aged 30 to 69 years), four had hepatocellular carcinoma and one had combined HCC and intrahepatic cholangiocarcinoma. The five patients had tumors staged T1-T3 N0M0, with maximum diameters ranging from roughly 4.2 to 11 cm. Samples yielded roughly 3.5 to 8 million productive TCRbeta reads; read depth did not differ significantly between tissue types. TCRbeta repertoire sequencing, expression microarrays and whole-exome sequencing were combined in the study across five regions of each liver tumor, with adjacent normal tissue and blood also included. A total of roughly 35 specimens from 5 patients went through TCRbeta repertoire sequencing, namely 25 tumor regions, 5 adjacent noncancerous liver tissues and 5 peripheral blood samples. Reproducibility between technical replicate repertoires was high, with correlation coefficients above 0.95 and mean shared-clone rates about 0.9. Here is what the overall study found, with its caveats: Because only the TCR beta chain was sequenced and unpaired alpha chains were not captured, true repertoire diversity is likely underestimated. The study included only five patients, and the authors note findings should be validated in a larger study. Repertoire overlap was higher between tumor regions (mean about 36%) than tumor-adjacent (approximately 17%) or tumor-blood (about 14%) pairs, consistent with antigen-driven expansion. Bulk unsorted samples precluded comparing CD4+ and CD8+ T cell repertoires. Compared with blood, tumors had a significantly larger share of the repertoire taken up by the top 250 clones (p = 0.039).

CDR1 and CDR2 were assigned from the germline V gene (reference sequence) as SGHNT and YYREEE. There are 14 amino acids in the CDR3, from cysteine to phenylalanine inclusive. The retained sequence is limited to the CDR3, 42 bases, with the frame set at the first base. Total RNA and DNA were co-extracted from about 19-30 mg of bulk tissue with the AllPrep DNA/RNA mini kit, without cell sorting. Between November 2015 and early 2016, a handful of patients in China with histopathologically diagnosed primary liver carcinoma had surgical resection. Chronic HBV infection was present in the patients, and the patients were treatment-naive at sampling. Fresh tumor and adjacent tissue pieces were bisected; one half was stored in RNAlater at -80°C, the other sent for histology. Starting from roughly 540 ng total RNA, TCRbeta-specific cDNA was produced by reverse transcription with a constant-region primer and ProtoScript II reverse transcriptase. The TCRbeta libraries were prepared through three rounds of nested multiplex PCR following a slightly modified ARM-PCR procedure. Each of the first two PCR rounds ran for around 10 cycles using multiplex TRBV1-TRBV30 forward primers together with a Cbeta reverse primer. Sample barcodes and Illumina adapters were attached in a final 25-cycle PCR using Deep VentR polymerase. Before sequencing, amplicons of 200-500 bp were purified from gel using a QIAquick gel extraction kit. An Illumina HiSeq 2500 was used to sequence the TCRbeta amplicons with 250-bp paired-end reads. The study's processing was this. Reads were quality-trimmed with Trimmomatic v0.33, and paired reads were merged with FLASH v1.2.11 to recover full CDR3 sequences. MiGEC v1.2.1b assigned V, D and J germline segments to the rearranged TCRbeta sequences. Clonotype statistics, along with Shannon-Wiener diversity indices, were calculated using VDJtools v1.0.0. To cut down on sampling bias, every analysis after diversity analysis relied on just the 250 most abundant clonotypes from each sample. TCRdb reworked the public reads: Q25 trimming with fastp, MiXCR clone assembly, productive beta chains retained. For every CDR3 protein sequence, its rows merge into one entry that carries the most common genes and DNA. For this entry, the V and J calls and clone size follow TCRdb and not the study's own pipeline. This sample lists tens of thousands of distinct CDR3 sequences; 60% to 80% were detected once. The ten largest account for 35% to 40% of the sample.

This clonotype was seen a handful of times. Its antigen is still unknown. The junction does not match germline at one end; this may be a read error. Source material: tumor-adjacent normal liver tissue. This TCR derives from a man in his forties with primary liver carcinoma and hepatitis B virus infection. Rearrangement joined TRBV5-4 to TRBJ1-1, and possibly TRBD1, on 6 matching bases. The DNA sequence is given as TGTGCAAGCAACTTGAAAGGGGGGACCACTGAAGCTTTCTTT. This codes for CASNLKGGTTEAFF.